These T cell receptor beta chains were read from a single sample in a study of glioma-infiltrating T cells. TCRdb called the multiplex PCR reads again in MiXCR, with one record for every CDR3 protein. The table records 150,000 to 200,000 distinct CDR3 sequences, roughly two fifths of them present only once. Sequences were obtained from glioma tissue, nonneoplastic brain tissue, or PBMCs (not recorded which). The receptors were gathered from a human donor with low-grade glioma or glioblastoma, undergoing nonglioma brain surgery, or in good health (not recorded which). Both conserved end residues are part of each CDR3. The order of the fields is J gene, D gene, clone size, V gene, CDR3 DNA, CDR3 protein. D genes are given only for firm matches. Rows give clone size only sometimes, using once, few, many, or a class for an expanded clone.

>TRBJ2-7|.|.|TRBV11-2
TGTGCCAGCAGCGCGTCGGCCGGGGGCGAGCAGTACTTC
CASSASAGGEQYF
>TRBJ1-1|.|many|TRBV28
TGTGCCAGCAGGCCTAGGGAGGGGGGAACTGAAGCTTTCTTT
CASRPREGGTEAFF
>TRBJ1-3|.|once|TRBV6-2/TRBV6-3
TGTGCCAGCAGGGGCAAGGGTGTCAACTCTGGAGGAAAGACCATATATTTT
CASRGKGVNSGGKTIYF
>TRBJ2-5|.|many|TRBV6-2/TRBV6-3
TGTGCCAGCAGCCCTCCAAGACAATTATTTGGGGAGACCCAGTACTTC
CASSPPRQLFGETQYF
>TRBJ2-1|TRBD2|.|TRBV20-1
TGCAGTGCGGCCCCCCCGACTAGCGCTTCCTACAATGAGCAGTTCTTC
CSAAPPTSASYNEQFF
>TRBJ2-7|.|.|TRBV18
TGTGCCAGCTCACTAATGCCCCCCCGGGACGGATACTACGAGCAGTACTTC
CASSLMPPRDGYYEQYF
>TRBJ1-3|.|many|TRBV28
TGTGCCAGCGAGAGGACAGATGGAAACACCATATATTTT
CASERTDGNTIYF
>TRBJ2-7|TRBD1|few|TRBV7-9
TGTGCCAGCAGCCCACCCGGACAGGGGAACAGGGAGCAGTACTTC
CASSPPGQGNREQYF
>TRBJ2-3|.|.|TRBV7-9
TGTGCCAGCAGCTTAGGTTACGGGGCTAGCACAGATACGCAGTATTTT
CASSLGYGASTDTQYF
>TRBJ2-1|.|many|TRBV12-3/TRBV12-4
TGTGCCAGCAGTTCCTGGGGGGCTAGAAATTACAATGAGCAGTTCTTC
CASSSWGARNYNEQFF